Below, 29 T cell receptor beta chains from the same sample are listed, as sequenced in a study of naive and memory T cell subsets. The SP2 primer and nested alpha and beta constant region primers amplified ligated cDNA in four rounds. TCRdb re-analysed the UMI-ligation and nested PCR reads in MiXCR, keeping a single row per CDR3 protein. This table has roughly 36,000 distinct CDR3 sequences, approximately 11% appearing once. The treatment denotes: skin biopsy from PPD injection site in Mantoux-positive individual. The library had UMIs added by 3' ligation of an oligonucleotide to TCR cDNA. The input for sequencing was skin, taken from a tuberculin skin test site. These receptors were taken from an adult in good health.

In its sample, this clonotype was seen many times. The chain recombines TRBV28 with TRBJ1-5, with a weak D call TRBD1 (6 bases). CDR3 size: 14 residues. Germline CDR1 reads MDHEN; CDR2 reads SYDVKM. Trimming pared 6 bases from V and 5 bases from J, leaving 14 bases between. CDR3 sequence reads: CASRWAGDHQPQHF. For the CDR3, the DNA is TGTGCCAGCAGGTGGGCAGGGGATCATCAGCCCCAGCATTTT. Looking up the rest from reference TRBV28 and TRBJ1-5 gives the full variable domain: DVKVTQSSRYLVKRTGEKVFLECVQDMDHENMFWYRQDPGLGLRLIYFSYDVKMKEKGDIPEGYSVSREKKERFSLILESASTNQTSMYLCASRWAGDHQPQHFGDGTRLSIL.

This clonotype was detected only once. Possible read error: a much larger clone is one base away. The chain is built from TRBV5-1 and TRBJ2-2; no clear D gene. The germline V and J ends were trimmed by 0 bases and 6 bases, with 12 bases remaining between them. The CDR3 totals 15 residues. CDR1 is SGHRS, CDR2 YFSETQ, per germline. CDR3 DNA: TGCGCCAGCAGCTTGGCGTCAGCATTCCCCGGGGAGCTGTTTTTT. Its protein product is CASSLASAFPGELFF.

The chain joins TRBV3-1 to TRBJ2-3; 9 bases agree with TRBD2. V lost 4 bases to trimming and J lost 0 bases; unmatched junction nucleotides: 8. There are 17 residues in the CDR3. Germline values: CDR1 LGHDT, CDR2 YNNKEL (reference sequence). The CDR3 loop reads CASSPMFSGRSTDTQYF. The CDR3 DNA follows: TGTGCCAGCAGCCCCATGTTTAGCGGGAGAAGCACAGATACGCAGTATTTT.

The chain carries TRBV30 and TRBJ1-2; D unresolved. The CDR3 spans 11 residues. Trimming removed 2 bases at V and 8 bases at J, with 9 bases between. Germline CDR1 reads GTSNPN; CDR2 reads SVGIG (reference sequence). This CDR3 is CAWSRKGGYTF. CDR3 nucleotide sequence: TGTGCCTGGAGTAGAAAAGGGGGCTACACCTTC.

Many counts were recorded for this clonotype. The J gene is TRBJ2-7, the V gene TRBV20-1; the D call may be TRBD1 or TRBD2 (5 bases each). Germline values: CDR1 DFQATT, CDR2 SNEGSKA (reference sequence). The CDR3 is 15 amino acids. V was pared by 0 bases and J by 2 bases, with 14 bases between. CDR3 nucleotide sequence: TGCAGTGCTAGAGATTTTGGGGGAAAAGCCTACGAGCAGTACTTC. Protein sequence: CSARDFGGKAYEQYF.

This clonotype has only a few counts. The CDR3 protein is CASSSRGADEETQYF. The CDR3 DNA sequence: TGTGCCAGCAGTTCCCGGGGGGCAGATGAAGAGACCCAGTACTTC. The rearrangement uses TRBV6-5 and TRBJ2-5, with a weak D call TRBD2 (7 bases). CDR1 and CDR2 from the germline V gene are MNHEY and SVGAGI. Trimming removed 4 bases at V and 3 bases at J, with 15 bases between. This CDR3 contains 15 residues.

This clonotype was detected many times. This chain uses TRBV6-2 or TRBV6-3 with TRBJ2-7, with D perhaps matching TRBD1 or TRBD2 (7 bases each). CDR1 and CDR2 from the germline V gene are MNHEY and SVGEGT. There are 16 residues in the CDR3. V lost 2 bases and J 2 bases, leaving 16 bases between the germline ends. The CDR3 sequence is CASSYRLQGGTYEQYF. The CDR3 coding sequence is TGTGCCAGCAGTTACCGGCTCCAGGGGGGGACCTACGAGCAGTACTTC.

This clonotype was counted only a few times. This chain connects TRBV2 to TRBJ2-2; 12 bases map to TRBD1. Germline V gene sequence: CDR1 SNHLY, CDR2 FYNNEI. The V and J ends lost 7 bases and 4 bases, in that order; junction bases with no gene match: 4. The CDR3 sequence is 15 residues long. The CDR3 nucleotides read TGTGCCAGCACCGGGACAGGGGGCATCACCGGGGAGCTGTTTTTT. Translating gives CASTGTGGITGELFF.

This clonotype appeared many times. V gene TRBV7-2 combines with J gene TRBJ2-7; D remains unclear. The CDR3 runs 14 residues. Trimming cost V 5 bases and J 0 bases, with 11 bases left between them. In germline, CDR1 is SGHTA, CDR2 FQGNSA. Written as DNA, the CDR3 is TGTGCCAGCAGCACGGACCGGTACTCCTACGAGCAGTACTTC. It yields the protein CASSTDRYSYEQYF.

This clonotype has only a few counts. The rearrangement uses TRBV28 and TRBJ2-5, with D possibly being TRBD1 (5 bases). The V gene lost 3 bases and the J gene lost 1 base, with 12 bases spanning the gap. The CDR3 consists of 15 residues. The germline CDR1 and CDR2 sequences are MDHEN and SYDVKM. The CDR3: CASSLPTDSQETQYF. The CDR3 DNA follows: TGTGCCAGCAGTTTGCCGACTGACAGCCAAGAGACCCAGTACTTC.

This chain joins TRBV29-1 and TRBJ2-5; TRBD2 aligns across 8 bases. CDR1 and CDR2 from the germline V gene are SQVTM and ANQGSEA. The ends lost 0 bases at V and 3 bases at J; junction bases unmatched: 12. This CDR3 region has 17 residues. CDR3 in amino acids: CSVEDFRRGGRKETQYF. The CDR3 coding sequence is TGCAGCGTTGAAGATTTCAGACGGGGGGGTAGAAAAGAGACCCAGTACTTC.

This clonotype was observed many times. V is TRBV20-1 and J is TRBJ1-2, with D unclear. CDR1 DFQATT and CDR2 SNEGSKA come from the germline V gene (reference sequence). This CDR3 is 14 amino acids long. V was clipped by 5 bases and J by 0 bases, with 13 bases between them. The CDR3 region is CSALDTRSNYGYTF. CDR3 in DNA: TGCAGTGCTCTAGACACGCGCTCTAACTATGGCTACACCTTC.

This clonotype was recorded many times. The CDR3 reads CSARGPSGRAGEDTQYF. The CDR3 nucleotides are TGCAGTGCTAGAGGCCCTAGCGGGAGGGCCGGGGAAGATACGCAGTATTTT. V usage is TRBV20-1 and J usage is TRBJ2-3, with TRBD2 matching over 12 bases. With 1 base clipped from V and 5 bases from J, the junction kept 10 bases outside the gene matches. CDR3 length: 17 residues. Germline CDR1 reads DFQATT; CDR2 reads SNEGSKA (reference sequence).

This clonotype was observed at least ten times. The chain employs TRBV7-9 and TRBJ2-7; 8 bases are a match to TRBD1. The CDR3 loop spans 14 amino acids. In germline, CDR1 is SEHNR, CDR2 FQNEAQ (reference sequence). The V gene end was trimmed by 5 bases and the J gene end by 6 bases; junction bases not matched to a gene: 9. CDR3 in amino acids: CASSVPQGAGEQYF. The DNA of the CDR3 is TGTGCCAGCAGCGTACCTCAGGGGGCCGGCGAGCAGTACTTC.

This sequence joins TRBV6-2 or TRBV6-3 and TRBJ1-1; D is uncertain. The germline V and J ends were trimmed by 2 bases and 5 bases, with 12 bases remaining between them. CDR1 is MNHEY, CDR2 SVGEGT, per germline. The CDR3 is made up of 14 amino acids. The CDR3 DNA sequence: TGTGCCAGCAGTTACGTGCGCGGTCGAACTGAAGCTTTCTTT. It encodes CASSYVRGRTEAFF.

This clonotype was seen only a few times. The V call is TRBV4-1, the J call TRBJ2-1, with D perhaps TRBD1 (6 bases). Trimming stripped 4 bases from V and 6 bases from J, with 10 bases between. CDR1 and CDR2 from the germline V gene are MGHRA and YSYEKL. The CDR3 spans 13 residues. CDR3 sequence reads: CASSLPGVNEQFF. The CDR3, as DNA: TGCGCCAGCAGCCTCCCAGGGGTCAATGAGCAGTTCTTC.

This rearrangement joins TRBV19 to TRBJ1-5; TRBD1 might be the D (5 bases). CDR1 and CDR2 (germline): LNHDA, SQIVND (reference sequence). With 3 bases removed from V and 5 bases from J, the gap between germline ends came to 11 bases. The CDR3 runs to 14 residues. CDR3 region: CASSIRVTDQPQHF. The DNA of the CDR3 is TGTGCCAGTAGTATCAGGGTAACCGATCAGCCCCAGCATTTT.

This clonotype was seen at least ten times. This sequence joins TRBV5-1 and TRBJ2-2, with a weak D call TRBD1 (6 bases). Trimming cost V 5 bases and J 0 bases, with 11 bases left between them. CDR3 length: 15 amino acids. CDR1 and CDR2 from the germline V gene are SGHRS and YFSETQ. The CDR3 DNA reads as TGCGCCAGCAGACAGGGTTCGTCGAACACCGGGGAGCTGTTTTTT. It specifies CASRQGSSNTGELFF.

The J gene is TRBJ2-7, the V gene TRBV4-2, with D perhaps TRBD2 (6 bases). Trimming left V 0 bases short and J 9 bases short, with 12 bases between. This CDR3 is 13 amino acids long. From germline, CDR1 is LGHNA and CDR2 YNFKEQ. This chain's CDR3 is CASSQDRRGPQYF. CDR3 nucleotide sequence: TGTGCCAGCAGCCAAGATCGGCGGGGACCGCAGTACTTC.

This clonotype was picked up many times. The chain uses TRBV19 and TRBJ1-5; D remains unclear. Between the trimmed V and J ends, which lost 2 bases and 7 bases, there was a span of 6 bases. The CDR3 has 12 amino acids. The germline V gene encodes CDR1 LNHDA and CDR2 SQIVND (reference sequence). CDR3 DNA sequence: TGTGCCAGTAGTATAATTTACCAGCCCCAGCATTTT. Protein product: CASSIIYQPQHF.

This clonotype has more than one count but fewer than ten. The chain has TRBV20-1 and TRBJ2-5; 8 positions agree with TRBD2. J gave up 4 bases and V 6 bases, and 13 bases lay outside the gene matches. CDR1 DFQATT and CDR2 SNEGSKA come from the germline V gene (reference sequence). The CDR3 totals 15 residues. CDR3 loop: CSAPGGGRGRETQYF. The CDR3, as DNA: TGCAGTGCCCCCGGGGGGGGAAGAGGACGAGAGACCCAGTACTTC.

This clonotype showed up many times. The chain uses TRBV7-6 and TRBJ2-6; D is perhaps TRBD2 (7 bases). The V end was cut by 4 bases, the J end by 2 bases, with 18 bases between. From germline, CDR1 is SGHVS and CDR2 FNYEAQ. This CDR3 is built from 18 residues. CDR3 loop: CASSSPLGGGAGANVLTF. CDR3 sequence (DNA): TGTGCCAGCAGCTCCCCCCTGGGAGGGGGGGCTGGGGCCAACGTCCTGACTTTC.

V usage is TRBV7-8 and J usage is TRBJ2-3; D possibly corresponds to TRBD1 (6 bases). The CDR3 covers 16 residues. Looked up from germline, CDR1 is SGHVS and CDR2 is FQNEAQ. V was trimmed by 6 bases and J by 2 bases, leaving 18 bases between them. CDR3 sequence: CASSSRGRGDTDTQYF. In nucleotides, the CDR3 is TGTGCCAGCAGTTCCCGGGGCAGGGGAGACACAGATACGCAGTATTTT.

V and J are TRBV20-1 and TRBJ2-7, with 8 bases fitting TRBD2. There are 14 residues in the CDR3. The V gene's germline CDR1 is DFQATT and CDR2 SNEGSKA (reference sequence). V was clipped by 3 bases and J by 3 bases; unmatched bases: 7. This chain's CDR3 is CSARVAGPGYEQYF. The DNA for the CDR3 is TGCAGTGCTAGGGTAGCGGGACCTGGCTACGAGCAGTACTTC.

The V call is TRBV6-6, the J call TRBJ1-1, with TRBD1 matching over 9 bases. Germline lookup yields CDR1 MNHNY and CDR2 SVGAGI (reference sequence). The CDR3 extends over 16 amino acids. The V segment lost 2 bases and the J segment 6 bases; nucleotides outside the gene matches: 10. CDR3 nucleotide sequence: TGTGCCAGCAGTTACCCAGAGGGACAGGGAAGGGCTGAAGCTTTCTTT. Its translation: CASSYPEGQGRAEAFF.

This chain joins TRBV11-2 and TRBJ2-7, with D tentatively TRBD1 (6 bases). Germline CDR1 is SGHAT and CDR2 is FQNNGV. With 3 bases removed from V and 4 bases from J, the gap between germline ends came to 16 bases. This CDR3 spans 15 amino acids. As DNA, the CDR3 is TGTGCCAGCAGCTTGGGGCAGGGGCTTAGGTACGAGCAGTACTTC. This translates into CASSLGQGLRYEQYF. The variable domain in full, with the rest retrieved from reference TRBV11-2 and TRBJ2-7, is EAGVAQSPRYKIIEKRQSVAFWCNPISGHATLYWYQQILGQGPKLLIQFQNNGVVDDSQLPKDRFSAERLKGVDSTLKIQPAKLEDSAVYLCASSLGQGLRYEQYFGPGTRLTVT.

In this sample, this clonotype is medium-sized. V is TRBV28 and J is TRBJ2-3; 11 bases line up with TRBD2. Germline CDR1 MDHEN, CDR2 SYDVKM. After removal of 5 bases from V and 2 bases from J, the junction contained 9 bases not matched to a gene. The CDR3 extends over 17 amino acids. The CDR3 DNA sequence: TGTGCCAGCAGTACCGTCCTGGGACTAGCGGACACAGATACGCAGTATTTT. Amino acids: CASSTVLGLADTDTQYF. The full variable domain, with the rest looked up from reference TRBV28 and TRBJ2-3, is DVKVTQSSRYLVKRTGEKVFLECVQDMDHENMFWYRQDPGLGLRLIYFSYDVKMKEKGDIPEGYSVSREKKERFSLILESASTNQTSMYLCASSTVLGLADTDTQYFGPGTRLTVL.

This clonotype has ten or more counts. The rearrangement joins TRBV7-2 to TRBJ1-6; D is uncertain. The CDR3 sequence is 16 residues long. Germline-derived CDR1 and CDR2 are SGHTA and FQGNSA. With 4 bases removed from V and 9 bases from J, the gap between germline ends came to 19 bases. CDR3 residues: CASSYSVTGLGSPLHF. The CDR3 DNA reads as TGTGCCAGCAGCTACAGTGTGACCGGTCTCGGTTCACCCCTCCACTTT.

This clonotype was found many times. This chain uses TRBV9 with TRBJ1-2, with 8 positions matching TRBD1. This CDR3 is 15 amino acids long. Germline CDR1 reads SGDLS; CDR2 reads YYNGEE. V lost 3 bases and J lost 8; bases outside the gene matches: 12. Here the CDR3 reads CASSENDRGAEGYTF. The CDR3 DNA is TGTGCCAGCAGCGAAAATGACAGGGGAGCGGAGGGCTACACCTTC.